This T cell receptor (beta chain) was sequenced during a study of blood T cell repertoires in COVID-19 (dated by TCRdb to the early 2020s). Turning to the overall study: Samples covering the acute and convalescent phases of COVID-19 were provided by collaborators in the United States, Italy and Spain. The sample metadata nearly always contained a de-identified subject ID, COVID-19 status, age in years and sex. The samples were drawn from the first 160 participants of the ongoing ImmuneRACE study and from about 1,200 subjects provided by 6 global collaborators. Deeply sampled blood TCRbeta repertoires from subjects exposed to, actively infected with, or recovered from COVID-19 were included in the dataset. Where HLA class I and class II types were available, the types were taken from metadata supplied by the sample provider, not from assay-based typing. The repertoires were released in a freely available public database meant as a resource for research on the immune response to SARS-CoV-2. The material from the prospective study consisted of cDNA or gDNA derived from T cells, B-cell-depleted T cells, or PBMCs.

TCRbeta CDR3 regions were amplified from genomic DNA using the immunoSEQ Assay, a bias-controlled multiplex PCR. The paper's data handling went like this. The number of nucleated cells in each sample was estimated by amplification of reference gene primers within the assay. To quantify the absolute abundance of each unique TCRbeta CDR3 rearrangement, sequence reads were collapsed and filtered. For each sample, productive Simpson clonality was calculated as the square root of Simpson's diversity index over productive rearrangements. In its TCRdb copy, this immuneACCESS table keeps in-frame sequences only and misses some clones. Where compared with another copy, unresolved V genes explain less than half of these, and the others have no known cause. V and J calls and clone size are copied from that table; D and trimming were computed from the DNA. The sample includes roughly 180,000 clones, with about 81% observed a single time. About an eighth of the sample belongs to the ten largest clones.

One collaborating source in Seattle enrolled patients during active infection and followed them longitudinally through the course of disease. Collaborating institutions collected whole blood in K2EDTA tubes following their own protocols. For TCRbeta analysis, collaborators shipped samples in one of three forms: frozen whole blood, isolated PBMCs, or DNA extracted from either of those sample types. V and J are trimmed by 6 bases and 3 bases, and the gene matches miss 9 bases of the junction. The germline V gene (reference sequence) specifies MNHEY as CDR1 and SMNVEV as CDR2. The CDR3 runs 16 residues from the cysteine to the phenylalanine. Just CDR3 DNA is preserved here, 48 bases in frame from base 1. The paper's findings and limits, for the study overall: The quantity of clinical and demographic metadata differed by source and by participant and was supplied without curation.

As concerns this clone: This receptor's antigen is unknown. No base quality information exists; no much larger clone differs at one position.

The chain is assembled from TRBV27 and TRBJ2-7, with 12 bases matching TRBD2. The TCR sequence derives from a woman aged 80 or older with COVID-19, enrolled during active disease. The material sequenced was peripheral blood. This receptor has the CDR3 CASRPAGTSGHYEQYF. In nucleotides, the sequence is TGTGCCAGCAGGCCAGCGGGGACTAGCGGGCACTACGAGCAGTACTTC.